This T cell receptor beta chain is drawn from a study of metastatic and nonmetastatic thyroid tumors. Judged by abundance, this clone is medium-sized. Antigen specificity is unknown. Using MiXCR, TCRdb reanalyzed the PCR reads. The sample has some 13,000 clones, roughly a quarter seen once. Study-wide points: As reported, TCR beta diversity in blood and tumor was significantly higher in malignant thyroid tumors than in benign nodules.

Each patient came to thyroid surgery without any prior treatment (of any kind). CDR3 length: 15 residues. With 0 bases clipped from V and 4 bases from J, the junction kept 6 bases outside the gene matches. CDR1 and CDR2 (germline): LNHNV, YYDKDF (reference sequence). The chain carries TRBV15 and TRBJ2-7, with TRBD1 matching over 7 bases. The source of this sequence is a female donor with papillary thyroid cancer or a benign thyroid nodule (not recorded which). Some clones in this sample may be carry-over from other donors' samples. The sample comprised tumor tissue. The CDR3 spells CATSRDRGPGYEQYF. DNA of the CDR3: TGTGCCACCAGCAGAGATAGGGGGCCGGGGTACGAGCAGTACTTC.